This T cell receptor (beta chain) was observed in a study of beta chain features in type 1 diabetes. Only a few counts were recorded for this clone. Reverse transcribing all isolated RNA meant expressed TCRB transcripts were sequenced. TCRdb keeps only in-frame clones here, not all; method: immunoSEQ multiplex PCR. The repertoire holds about 900,000 clones, around a sixth seen once, with 0.02% to 0.03% in the top ten. Germline V lookup: CDR1 MGHDK, CDR2 SYGVNS. The CDR3 is made up of 15 amino acids. Trimming at V came to 3 bases and at J to 7 bases, leaving 9 bases not matched to a gene. Sequencing input: naive CD4+ T cells from blood. The sequence derives from a young woman in good health. The chain recombines TRBV25-1 with TRBJ2-7; TRBD2 agrees at 10 bases. The DNA for the CDR3 is TGTGCCAGCAGTGAGGCTAGCGGGGGAGTTGGTGAGCAGTACTTC. Its translation is CASSEASGGVGEQYF.